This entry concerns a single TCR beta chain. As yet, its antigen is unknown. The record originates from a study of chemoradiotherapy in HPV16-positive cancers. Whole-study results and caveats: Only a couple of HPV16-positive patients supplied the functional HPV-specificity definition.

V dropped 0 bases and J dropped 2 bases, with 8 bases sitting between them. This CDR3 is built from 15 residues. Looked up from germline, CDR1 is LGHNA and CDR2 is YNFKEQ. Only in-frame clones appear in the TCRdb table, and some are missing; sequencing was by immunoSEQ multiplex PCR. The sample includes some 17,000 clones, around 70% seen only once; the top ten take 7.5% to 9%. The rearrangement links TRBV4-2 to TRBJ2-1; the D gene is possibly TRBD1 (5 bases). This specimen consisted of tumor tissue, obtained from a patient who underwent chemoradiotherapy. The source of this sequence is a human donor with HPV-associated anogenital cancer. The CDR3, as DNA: TGTGCCAGCAGCCAAGATACAGGCGCCTACAATGAGCAGTTCTTC. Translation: CASSQDTGAYNEQFF.